Listed below are T cell receptor beta chains from one sample, sequenced in a study of blood T cell repertoires in COVID-19. Clones were sequenced by immunoSEQ multiplex PCR, and TCRdb holds only the in-frame ones, with some missing. The sample consists of about 260,000 clones, around 87% of them appearing once. Material: peripheral blood. These receptors were obtained from a woman aged 45-59 years with acute or convalescent COVID-19. Both conserved end residues are part of each CDR3. Each record gives: J gene, D gene, clone size, V gene, CDR3 protein, CDR3 DNA. The D gene is left open where the match is weak. Clone size appears in some rows only: once, few, many, or a class for an expanded clone.

TRBJ2-5	TRBD2	-	TRBV12-5	CASGLTGLAGAGIGETQYF	TGTGCTAGTGGTTTGACAGGACTAGCGGGAGCGGGTATCGGGGAGACCCAGTACTTC
TRBJ2-2	TRBD2	once	TRBV19	CASSILAGDTGELFF	TGTGCCAGTAGTATCCTAGCGGGTGACACCGGGGAGCTGTTTTTT
TRBJ2-3	-	-	TRBV10-3	CAISGDSASTDTQYF	TGTGCCATCAGTGGAGACAGCGCTAGCACAGATACGCAGTATTTT
TRBJ1-1	-	-	TRBV7-9	CASSLNSGLAFF	TGTGCCAGCAGCTTAAACTCCGGGTTAGCTTTCTTT
TRBJ1-5	-	-	TRBV10-3	CAISDDRGGNQPQHF	TGTGCCATCAGTGACGATAGGGGCGGCAATCAGCCCCAGCATTTT
TRBJ1-2	TRBD1	-	TRBV15	CATSRGGQGTYGYTF	TGTGCCACCAGCAGAGGGGGACAGGGGACCTATGGCTACACCTTC
TRBJ1-6	-	-	TRBV27	CASSLSSRVHSPLHF	TGTGCCAGCAGTTTATCGTCCCGGGTCCATTCACCCCTCCACTTT
TRBJ1-3	-	-	TRBV7-2	CASSPSRAGNTIYF	TGTGCCAGCAGCCCTAGCCGGGCCGGAAACACCATATATTTT
TRBJ2-7	TRBD2	once	TRBV5-1	CASQSTSGIYEQYF	TGCGCCAGCCAGTCGACTAGCGGGATCTACGAGCAGTACTTC
TRBJ1-2	-	-	TRBV7-9	CASSSIRQGRFYGYTF	TGTGCCAGCAGCTCCATTAGGCAGGGCCGTTTCTATGGCTACACCTTC
TRBJ2-1	-	-	TRBV6-5	CASSSSGTTYNEQFF	TGTGCCAGCAGTTCCTCCGGGACAACCTACAATGAGCAGTTCTTC
TRBJ1-5	-	-	TRBV4-3	CASSHGRGGNQPQHF	TGCGCCAGCAGCCATGGCCGAGGGGGAAATCAGCCCCAGCATTTT
TRBJ1-1	-	-	TRBV5-6	CASSPPTSTEAFF	TGTGCCAGCAGCCCCCCCACCAGCACTGAAGCTTTCTTT
TRBJ1-4	-	-	TRBV28	CASSNSGSDGKLFF	TGTGCCAGCAGCAATTCGGGGTCGGACGGAAAACTGTTTTTT
TRBJ1-6	TRBD1	many	TRBV7-6	CASSLTRQGGRNSPLHF	TGTGCCAGCAGCTTAACTAGACAGGGCGGAAGAAATTCACCCCTCCACTTT
TRBJ2-7	-	once	TRBV27	CASSYRDITYEQYF	TGTGCCAGCAGTTACCGGGACATTACCTACGAGCAGTACTTC
TRBJ2-3	TRBD2	-	TRBV29-1	CSVEGTSVDTQYF	TGCAGCGTTGAAGGAACTAGCGTAGATACGCAGTATTTT
TRBJ2-1	-	-	TRBV4-3	CASSRSPLAGAGSYNEQFF	TGCGCCAGCAGCCGCAGTCCCCTCGCAGGGGCAGGGTCATACAATGAGCAGTTCTTC
TRBJ2-3	-	-	TRBV21-1	CASSKVVAGGVSDTQYF	TGTGCCAGCAGCAAAGTAGTAGCGGGAGGCGTCAGTGATACGCAGTATTTT
TRBJ2-3	-	-	TRBV28	CASNPDTSTQYF	TGTGCCAGCAACCCTGACACCTCTACGCAGTATTTT
TRBJ2-5	-	-	TRBV5-1	CASRGTAQETQYF	TGCGCCAGCCGAGGTACGGCCCAAGAGACCCAGTACTTC
TRBJ2-3	-	-	TRBV28	CASSYLEADTQYF	TGTGCCAGCAGCTACTTAGAAGCAGATACGCAGTATTTT
TRBJ1-2	-	-	TRBV27	CASSPPSRAGYTF	TGTGCCAGCAGTCCCCCGAGCAGGGCTGGCTACACCTTC
TRBJ2-2	-	few	TRBV5-1	CASSLIAGATGELFF	TGCGCCAGCAGCTTGATTGCAGGGGCAACCGGGGAGCTGTTTTTT
TRBJ1-2	-	-	TRBV4-1	CASSQDGQENYGYTF	TGCGCCAGCAGCCAAGATGGGCAGGAAAACTATGGCTACACCTTC
TRBJ2-5	TRBD1	few	TRBV24-1	CATSDWGTGRGETQYF	TGTGCCACCAGTGATTGGGGGACAGGGCGGGGAGAGACCCAGTACTTC
TRBJ2-1	-	-	TRBV25-1	CASSIRTDSEQFF	TGTGCCAGCAGCATCAGGACCGACAGTGAGCAGTTCTTC
TRBJ2-7	TRBD1	few	TRBV7-9	CASSSPRQGLRSYEQYF	TGTGCCAGCAGCTCGCCCCGACAGGGTTTAAGGTCCTACGAGCAGTACTTC
TRBJ2-1	TRBD2	-	TRBV6-2/TRBV6-3	CASSKLAGGSYNEQFF	TGTGCCAGCAGTAAACTAGCGGGGGGGTCCTACAATGAGCAGTTCTTC
TRBJ2-1	-	-	TRBV11-2	CASSLLGGAYNEQFF	TGTGCCAGCAGTCTCCTGGGGGGTGCCTACAATGAGCAGTTCTTC
TRBJ1-4	-	-	TRBV19	CASSITRASGEKLFF	TGTGCCAGTAGTATCACCAGGGCTTCAGGGGAAAAACTGTTTTTT
TRBJ2-1	TRBD2	few	TRBV27	CASSPLAGGFNEQFF	TGTGCCAGCAGTCCTCTAGCGGGAGGGTTCAATGAGCAGTTCTTC
TRBJ1-6	TRBD1	-	TRBV2	CASRGTGRTPLHF	TGTGCCAGCAGAGGGACAGGGAGGACACCCCTCCACTTT
TRBJ2-1	TRBD1	-	TRBV19	CASSMGQGVGEQFF	TGTGCCAGTAGTATGGGACAGGGGGTTGGTGAGCAGTTCTTC
TRBJ2-5	TRBD2	-	TRBV29-1	CSVEGLAGDPAQYF	TGCAGCGTTGAAGGGCTAGCGGGAGATCCGGCCCAGTACTTC
TRBJ2-5	TRBD2	-	TRBV9	CASSYGGDQETQYF	TGTGCCAGCAGCTATGGGGGGGACCAAGAGACCCAGTACTTC
TRBJ2-3	TRBD2	-	TRBV29-1	CSVNAGTSMPDTQYF	TGCAGCGTGAACGCGGGGACTAGCATGCCAGATACGCAGTATTTT
TRBJ2-7	-	-	TRBV4-3	CASSQDYAVYEQYF	TGCGCCAGCAGCCAAGATTACGCGGTCTACGAGCAGTACTTC
TRBJ1-5	-	once	TRBV19	CASSKRGEVGSNQPQHF	TGTGCCAGTAGCAAACGCGGGGAGGTAGGGAGCAATCAGCCCCAGCATTTT
TRBJ2-7	-	-	TRBV11-2	CASSLVSDEQYF	TGTGCCAGCAGCTTAGTAAGCGACGAGCAGTACTTC
TRBJ1-5	TRBD1	few	TRBV19	CATKPGTVNQPQHF	TGTGCCACGAAACCCGGGACAGTCAATCAGCCCCAGCATTTT
TRBJ1-3	-	once	TRBV4-3	CASSQEGGGNTIYF	TGCGCCAGCAGCCAAGAGGGAGGGGGAAACACCATATATTTT
TRBJ2-7	-	-	TRBV25-1	CASSRPGLHSYEQYF	TGTGCCAGCAGCAGGCCGGGACTCCATTCCTACGAGCAGTACTTC
TRBJ1-5	-	-	TRBV7-9	CASSPLGGGNQPQHF	TGTGCCAGCAGCCCACTTGGTGGGGGGAATCAGCCCCAGCATTTT
TRBJ2-2	TRBD1	-	TRBV14	CASGQGAAGELFF	TGTGCCAGCGGACAGGGGGCGGCCGGGGAGCTGTTTTTT
TRBJ1-4	TRBD1	-	TRBV5-4	CASSSGTESEKLFF	TGTGCCAGCAGCTCCGGGACAGAGAGTGAAAAACTGTTTTTT
TRBJ1-1	-	-	TRBV5-5	CASSPFGNTEAFF	TGTGCCAGCAGCCCCTTCGGGAACACTGAAGCTTTCTTT
TRBJ2-5	-	once	TRBV7-8	CASSSPPSSETQYF	TGTGCCAGCAGCTCACCCCCTAGTTCGGAGACCCAGTACTTC
TRBJ1-3	TRBD1	-	TRBV6-5	CASSPGQHSGNTIYF	TGTGCCAGCAGTCCGGGACAGCACTCTGGAAACACCATATATTTT
TRBJ1-3	TRBD1	-	TRBV5-4	CASSSGTGPLGNTIYF	TGTGCCAGCAGCTCCGGGACAGGGCCACTGGGAAACACCATATATTTT
TRBJ1-1	-	-	TRBV6-5	CASSYSWQGRAEAFF	TGTGCCAGCAGTTACTCGTGGCAGGGGAGGGCTGAAGCTTTCTTT
TRBJ2-5	TRBD2	-	TRBV19	CASSIRLAGARGQETQYF	TGTGCCAGTAGTATAAGACTAGCGGGAGCCCGAGGTCAAGAGACCCAGTACTTC
TRBJ2-3	-	-	TRBV27	CASSPRRVLTDTQYF	TGTGCCAGCAGTCCCCGGAGGGTTCTCACAGATACGCAGTATTTT
TRBJ2-7	TRBD2	-	TRBV29-1	CSVLAGGFEQYF	TGCAGCGTACTAGCGGGAGGCTTCGAGCAGTACTTC
TRBJ2-1	TRBD2	-	TRBV3-1/TRBV3-2	CASSLGLAGNNEQFF	TGTGCCAGCAGCCTAGGGTTAGCGGGAAACAATGAGCAGTTCTTC